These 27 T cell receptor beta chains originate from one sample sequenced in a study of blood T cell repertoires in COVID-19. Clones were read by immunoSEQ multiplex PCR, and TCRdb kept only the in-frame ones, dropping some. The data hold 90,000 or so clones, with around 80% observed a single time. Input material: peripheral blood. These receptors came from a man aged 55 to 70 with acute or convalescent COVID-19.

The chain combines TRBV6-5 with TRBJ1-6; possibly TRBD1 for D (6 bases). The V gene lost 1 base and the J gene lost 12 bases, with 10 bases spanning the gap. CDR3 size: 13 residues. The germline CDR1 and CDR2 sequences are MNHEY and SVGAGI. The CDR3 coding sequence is TGTGCCAGCAGTTACTTAGAACAGGGACCCCTCCACTTT. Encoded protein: CASSYLEQGPLHF.

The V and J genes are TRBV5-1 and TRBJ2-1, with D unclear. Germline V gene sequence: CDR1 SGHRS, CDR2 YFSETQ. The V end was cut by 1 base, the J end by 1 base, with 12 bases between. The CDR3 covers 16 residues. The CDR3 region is CASSLLGPTSYNEQFF. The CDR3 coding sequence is TGCGCCAGCAGCTTGCTTGGGCCTACTTCCTACAATGAGCAGTTCTTC.

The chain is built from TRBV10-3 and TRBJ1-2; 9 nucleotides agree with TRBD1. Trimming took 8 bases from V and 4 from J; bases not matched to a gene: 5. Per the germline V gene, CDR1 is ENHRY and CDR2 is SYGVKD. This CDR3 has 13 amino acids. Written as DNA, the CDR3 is TGTGCCATCTCCGAGGACAGGGGCTATGGCTACACCTTC. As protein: CAISEDRGYGYTF.

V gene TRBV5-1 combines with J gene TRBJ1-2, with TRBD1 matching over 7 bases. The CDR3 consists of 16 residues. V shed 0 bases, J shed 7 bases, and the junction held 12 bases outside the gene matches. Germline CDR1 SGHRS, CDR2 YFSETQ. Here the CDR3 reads CASSLDAPRGGSGYTF. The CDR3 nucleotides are TGCGCCAGCAGCTTGGACGCCCCCAGAGGGGGCTCTGGCTACACCTTC.

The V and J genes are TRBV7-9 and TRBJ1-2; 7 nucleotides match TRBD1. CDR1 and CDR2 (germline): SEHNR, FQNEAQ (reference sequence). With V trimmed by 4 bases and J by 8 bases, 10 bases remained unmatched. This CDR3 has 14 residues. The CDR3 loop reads CASSSGTATAGYTF. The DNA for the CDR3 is TGTGCCAGCAGCTCGGGGACAGCCACCGCGGGCTACACCTTC.

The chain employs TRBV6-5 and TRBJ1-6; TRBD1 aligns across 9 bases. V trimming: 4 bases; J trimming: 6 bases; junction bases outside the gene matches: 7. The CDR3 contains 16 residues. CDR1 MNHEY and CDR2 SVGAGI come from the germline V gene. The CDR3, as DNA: TGTGCCAGCAGTTCGGACAGGGGAGATCTTAATTCACCCCTCCACTTT. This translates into CASSSDRGDLNSPLHF.

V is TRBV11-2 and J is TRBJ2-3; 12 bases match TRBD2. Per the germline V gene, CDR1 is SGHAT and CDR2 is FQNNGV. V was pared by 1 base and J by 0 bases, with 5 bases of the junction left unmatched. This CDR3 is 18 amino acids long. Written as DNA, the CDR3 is TGTGCCAGCAGCTTAGGGCTAGCGGGGGGGACTAGCACAGATACGCAGTATTTT. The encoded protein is CASSLGLAGGTSTDTQYF.

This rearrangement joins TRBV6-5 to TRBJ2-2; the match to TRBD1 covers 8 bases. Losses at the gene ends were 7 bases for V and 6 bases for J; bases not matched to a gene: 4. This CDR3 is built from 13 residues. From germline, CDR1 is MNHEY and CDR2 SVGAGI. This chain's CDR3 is CASNQQGAGELFF. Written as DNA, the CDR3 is TGTGCCAGCAACCAACAGGGGGCCGGGGAGCTGTTTTTT.

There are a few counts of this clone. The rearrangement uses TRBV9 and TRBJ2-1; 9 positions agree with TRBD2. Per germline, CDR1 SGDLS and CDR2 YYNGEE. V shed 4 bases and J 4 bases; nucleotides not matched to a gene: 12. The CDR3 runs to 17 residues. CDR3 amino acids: CASSIRPSGATYNEQFF. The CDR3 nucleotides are TGTGCCAGCAGCATTCGCCCTAGCGGGGCCACGTACAATGAGCAGTTCTTC. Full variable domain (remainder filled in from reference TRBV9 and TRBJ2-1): DSGVTQTPKHLITATGQRVTLRCSPRSGDLSVYWYQQSLDQGLQFLIQYYNGEERAKGNILERFSAQQFPDLHSELNLSSLELGDSALYFCASSIRPSGATYNEQFFGPGTRLTVL.

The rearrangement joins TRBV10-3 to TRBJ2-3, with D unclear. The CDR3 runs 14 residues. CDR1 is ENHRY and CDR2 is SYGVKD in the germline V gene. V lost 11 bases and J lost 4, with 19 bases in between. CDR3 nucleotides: TGTGCCGGAAAACCGGGTTACGGCGCAGATACGCAGTATTTT. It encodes CAGKPGYGADTQYF.

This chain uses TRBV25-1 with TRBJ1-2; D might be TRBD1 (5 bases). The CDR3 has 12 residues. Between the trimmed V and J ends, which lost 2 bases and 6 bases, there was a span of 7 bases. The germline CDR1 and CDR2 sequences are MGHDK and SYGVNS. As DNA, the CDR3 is TGTGCCAGCAGTGAACGGGGGAATGGCTACACCTTC. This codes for CASSERGNGYTF.

CDR3 loop: CASRTVQATGYTF. The CDR3 region has the DNA TGTGCCAGCAGGACAGTACAGGCTACTGGCTACACCTTC. This sequence joins TRBV6-5 and TRBJ1-2; the D gene is possibly TRBD1 (5 bases). The V and J ends lost 6 bases and 7 bases respectively, with 15 bases between them. The CDR3 is 13 residues long. The germline gives CDR1 MNHEY, CDR2 SVGAGI.

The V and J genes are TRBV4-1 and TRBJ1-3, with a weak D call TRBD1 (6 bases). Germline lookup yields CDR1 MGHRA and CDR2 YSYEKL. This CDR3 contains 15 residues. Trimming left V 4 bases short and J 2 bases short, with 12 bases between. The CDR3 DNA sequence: TGCGCCAGCAGCCCCCTAGGGGGACCTGGAAACACCATATATTTT. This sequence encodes CASSPLGGPGNTIYF.

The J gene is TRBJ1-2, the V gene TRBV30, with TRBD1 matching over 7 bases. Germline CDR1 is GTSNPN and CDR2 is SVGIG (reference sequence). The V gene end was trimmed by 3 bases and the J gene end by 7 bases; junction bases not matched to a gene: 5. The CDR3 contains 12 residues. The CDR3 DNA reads TGTGCCTGGAGGGACAGGCGAGGTGGCTACACCTTC. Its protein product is CAWRDRRGGYTF.

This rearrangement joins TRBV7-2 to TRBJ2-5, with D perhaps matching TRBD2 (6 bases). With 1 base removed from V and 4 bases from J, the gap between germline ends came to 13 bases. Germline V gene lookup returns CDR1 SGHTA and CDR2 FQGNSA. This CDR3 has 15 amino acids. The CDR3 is CASSLGLRGGETQYF. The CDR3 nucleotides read TGTGCCAGCAGCTTAGGTCTCCGGGGAGGAGAGACCCAGTACTTC.

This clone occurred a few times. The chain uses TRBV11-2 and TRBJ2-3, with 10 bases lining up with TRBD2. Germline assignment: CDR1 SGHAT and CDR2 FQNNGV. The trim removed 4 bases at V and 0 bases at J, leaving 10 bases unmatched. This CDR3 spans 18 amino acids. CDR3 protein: CASSSRPSGGPSTDTQYF. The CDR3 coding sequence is TGTGCCAGCAGCTCCAGGCCTAGCGGGGGCCCAAGCACAGATACGCAGTATTTT.

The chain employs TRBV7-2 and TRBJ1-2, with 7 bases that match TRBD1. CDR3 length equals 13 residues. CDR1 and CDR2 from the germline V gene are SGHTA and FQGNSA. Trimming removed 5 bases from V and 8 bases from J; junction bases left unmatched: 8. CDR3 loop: CASSLHRGSGYTF. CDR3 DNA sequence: TGTGCCAGCAGCCTCCACAGGGGTAGCGGCTACACCTTC. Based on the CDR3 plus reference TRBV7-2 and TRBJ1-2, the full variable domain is GAGVSQSPSNKVTEKGKDVELRCDPISGHTALYWYRQSLGQGLEFLIYFQGNSAPDKSGLPSDRFSAERTGGSVSTLTIQRTQQEDSAVYLCASSLHRGSGYTFGSGTRLTVV.

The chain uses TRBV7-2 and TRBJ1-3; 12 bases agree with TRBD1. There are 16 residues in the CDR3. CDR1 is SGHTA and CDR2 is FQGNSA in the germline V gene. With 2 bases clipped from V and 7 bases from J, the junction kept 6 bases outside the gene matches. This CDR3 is CASSLTGTGGINTIYF. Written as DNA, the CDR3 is TGTGCCAGCAGCTTAACCGGGACAGGGGGCATCAACACCATATATTTT.

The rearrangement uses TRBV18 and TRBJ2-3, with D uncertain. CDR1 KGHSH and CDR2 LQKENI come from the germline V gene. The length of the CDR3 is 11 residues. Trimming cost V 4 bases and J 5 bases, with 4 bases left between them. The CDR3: CASSREDTQYF. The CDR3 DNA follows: TGTGCCAGCTCACGAGAAGATACGCAGTATTTT.

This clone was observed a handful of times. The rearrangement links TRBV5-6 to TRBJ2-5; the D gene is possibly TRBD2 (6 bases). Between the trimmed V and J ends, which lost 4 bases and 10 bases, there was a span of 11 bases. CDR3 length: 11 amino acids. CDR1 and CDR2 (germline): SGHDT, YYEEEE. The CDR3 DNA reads TGTGCCAGCAGCGCCGGGACTTACCAGTACTTC. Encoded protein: CASSAGTYQYF. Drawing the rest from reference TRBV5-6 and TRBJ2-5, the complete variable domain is DAGVTQSPTHLIKTRGQQVTLRCSPKSGHDTVSWYQQALGQGPQFIFQYYEEEERQRGNFPDRFSGHQFPNYSSELNVNALLLGDSALYLCASSAGTYQYFGPGTRLLVL.

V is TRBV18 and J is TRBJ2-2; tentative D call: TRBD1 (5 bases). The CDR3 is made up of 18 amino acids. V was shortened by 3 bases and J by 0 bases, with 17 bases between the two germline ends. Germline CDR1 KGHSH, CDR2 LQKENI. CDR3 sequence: CASSPLGLASSNTGELFF. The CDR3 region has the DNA TGTGCCAGCTCACCGCTGGGGCTTGCCTCTTCGAACACCGGGGAGCTGTTTTTT.

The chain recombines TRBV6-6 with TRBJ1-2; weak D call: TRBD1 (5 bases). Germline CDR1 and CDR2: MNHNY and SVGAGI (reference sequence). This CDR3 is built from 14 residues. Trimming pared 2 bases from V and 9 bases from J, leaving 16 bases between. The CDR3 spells CASSYGGESQSYTF. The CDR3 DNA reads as TGTGCCAGCAGTTACGGAGGGGAGTCTCAGAGCTACACCTTC.

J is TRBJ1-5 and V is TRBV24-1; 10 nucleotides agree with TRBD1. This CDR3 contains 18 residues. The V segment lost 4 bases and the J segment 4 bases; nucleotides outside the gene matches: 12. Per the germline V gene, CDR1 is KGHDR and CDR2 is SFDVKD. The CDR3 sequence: CATSEGTGALRGNQPQHF. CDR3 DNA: TGTGCCACCAGTGAGGGGACAGGGGCATTGCGGGGAAATCAGCCCCAGCATTTT.

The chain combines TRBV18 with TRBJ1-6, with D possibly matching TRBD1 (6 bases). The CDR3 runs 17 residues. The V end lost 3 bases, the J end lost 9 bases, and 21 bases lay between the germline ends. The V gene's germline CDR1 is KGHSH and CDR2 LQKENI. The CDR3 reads CASSPDIKRGNRSPLHF. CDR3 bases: TGTGCCAGCTCACCCGATATTAAAAGGGGGAACCGTTCACCCCTCCACTTT.

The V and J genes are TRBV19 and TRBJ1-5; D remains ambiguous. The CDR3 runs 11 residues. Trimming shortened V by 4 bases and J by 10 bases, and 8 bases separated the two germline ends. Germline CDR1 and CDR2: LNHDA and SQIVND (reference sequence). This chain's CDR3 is CASSKKLPQHF. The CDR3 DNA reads TGTGCCAGTAGTAAAAAGCTACCCCAGCATTTT.

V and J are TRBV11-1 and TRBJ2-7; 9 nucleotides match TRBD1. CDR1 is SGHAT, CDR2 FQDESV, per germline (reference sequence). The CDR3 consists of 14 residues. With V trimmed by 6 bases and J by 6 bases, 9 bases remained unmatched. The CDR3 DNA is TGTGCCAGCAGATATACCGGGACAGGGATCGAGCAGTACTTC. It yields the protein CASRYTGTGIEQYF.

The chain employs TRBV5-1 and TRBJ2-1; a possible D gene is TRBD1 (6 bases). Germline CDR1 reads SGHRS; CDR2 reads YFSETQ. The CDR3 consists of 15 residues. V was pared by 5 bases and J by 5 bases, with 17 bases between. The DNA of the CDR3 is TGCGCCAGCAGGAAGATGACAGGCGGACACAATGAGCAGTTCTTC. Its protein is CASRKMTGGHNEQFF.